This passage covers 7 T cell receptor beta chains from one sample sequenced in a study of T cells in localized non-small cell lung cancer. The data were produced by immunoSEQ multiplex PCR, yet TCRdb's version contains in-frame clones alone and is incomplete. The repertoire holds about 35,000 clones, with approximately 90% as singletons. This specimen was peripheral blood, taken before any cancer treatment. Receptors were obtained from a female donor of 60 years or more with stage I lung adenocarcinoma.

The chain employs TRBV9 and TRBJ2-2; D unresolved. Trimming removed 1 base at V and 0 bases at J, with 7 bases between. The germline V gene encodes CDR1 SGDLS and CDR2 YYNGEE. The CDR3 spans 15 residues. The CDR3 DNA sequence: TGTGCCAGCAGCGTACTGGGGACGAACACCGGGGAGCTGTTTTTT. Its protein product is CASSVLGTNTGELFF.

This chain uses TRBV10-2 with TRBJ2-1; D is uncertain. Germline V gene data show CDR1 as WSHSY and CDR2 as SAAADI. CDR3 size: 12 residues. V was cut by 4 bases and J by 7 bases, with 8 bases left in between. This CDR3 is CASSVWRNEQFF. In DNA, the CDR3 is TGCGCCAGCAGTGTATGGCGGAATGAGCAGTTCTTC.

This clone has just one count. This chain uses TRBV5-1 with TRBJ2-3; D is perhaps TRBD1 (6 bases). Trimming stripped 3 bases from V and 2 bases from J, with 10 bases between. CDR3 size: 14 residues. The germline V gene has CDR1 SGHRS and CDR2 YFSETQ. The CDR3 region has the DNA TGCGCCAGCAGCTCCGACAGGAACACAGATACGCAGTATTTT. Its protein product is CASSSDRNTDTQYF.

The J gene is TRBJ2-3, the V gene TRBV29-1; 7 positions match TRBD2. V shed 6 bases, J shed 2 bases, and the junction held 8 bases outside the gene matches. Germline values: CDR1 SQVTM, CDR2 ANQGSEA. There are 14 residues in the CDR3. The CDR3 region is CSVPRGSYTDTQYF. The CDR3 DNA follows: TGCAGCGTCCCGCGGGGGTCCTACACAGATACGCAGTATTTT.

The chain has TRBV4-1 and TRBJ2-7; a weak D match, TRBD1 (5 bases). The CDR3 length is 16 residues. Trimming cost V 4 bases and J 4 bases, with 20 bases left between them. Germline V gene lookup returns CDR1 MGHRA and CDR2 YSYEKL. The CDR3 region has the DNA TGCGCCAGCAGCCCCAAGGACACCAACCTCGTTTACGAGCAGTACTTC. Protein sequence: CASSPKDTNLVYEQYF.

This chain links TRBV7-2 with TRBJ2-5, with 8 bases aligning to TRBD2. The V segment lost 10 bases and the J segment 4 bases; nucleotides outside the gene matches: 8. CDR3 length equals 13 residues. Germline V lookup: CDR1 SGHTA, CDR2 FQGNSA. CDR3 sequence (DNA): TGTGCCACCACCGGGGGGGCCGGAGAGACCCAGTACTTC. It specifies CATTGGAGETQYF.

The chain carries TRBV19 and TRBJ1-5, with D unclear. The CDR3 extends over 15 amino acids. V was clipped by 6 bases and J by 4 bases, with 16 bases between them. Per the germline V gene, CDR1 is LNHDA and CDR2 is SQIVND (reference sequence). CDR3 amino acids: CASSSNRRDNQPQHF. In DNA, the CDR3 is TGTGCCAGTAGCTCTAACCGGAGGGATAATCAGCCCCAGCATTTT.